The clone carrying this TCR beta chain was detected once. Trimming took off 4 bases at V and 2 bases at J, with 12 bases between the two ends. CDR1 is MNHEY, CDR2 SMNVEV, per germline (reference sequence). The CDR3 extends over 15 amino acids. This sample is part of a study of blood T cell repertoires in COVID-19. On the study more broadly: Samples of COVID-19 (acute and convalescent) were obtained from the United States, Italy and Spain.

In the authors' methods: Scientists estimated how many nucleated cells there were by amplifying reference gene primers. Clones were sequenced by immunoSEQ multiplex PCR, and TCRdb holds only the in-frame ones, with some missing. D and trimming were read from the DNA, whereas the V and J calls and clone size are those reported in that table. The sample includes 150,000 to 200,000 clones, approximately 83% of them seen just once. The sequenced sample was peripheral blood. This sequence was found in a woman of 80 years or more with active or convalescent COVID-19. The chain has TRBV27 and TRBJ1-5; possibly TRBD1 for D (6 bases). CDR3 bases: TGTGCCAGCAGTTGGGGGGGGCTGGGCAATCAGCCCCAGCATTTT. Translated, it gives CASSWGGLGNQPQHF.